This TCR beta chain came from a study of blood T cell repertoires in COVID-19. This CDR3 is built from 15 residues. The ends lost 5 bases at V and 2 bases at J; junction bases unmatched: 9. Germline loops: CDR1 SGHRS, CDR2 YFSETQ. TCRdb's table, derived via immunoSEQ multiplex PCR, lists solely in-frame clones and lacks some. The data show around 20,000 clones, approximately 90% seen once. The sequencing sample was made of PBMCs or T cells enriched from blood (not recorded which). The receptor comes from a woman in her 30s who had recovered from COVID-19. This rearrangement joins TRBV5-1 to TRBJ1-1; 7 bases map to TRBD1. In nucleotides, the CDR3 is TGCGCCAGCAGACTCATCAAGGGGGCTAACACTGAAGCTTTCTTT. This sequence encodes CASRLIKGANTEAFF.